The 14 T cell receptor beta chains in this list originate from one sample, sequenced in a study of glioma-infiltrating T cells after dendritic cell vaccination. Method: immunoSEQ multiplex PCR; TCRdb's copy keeps in-frame clones and lacks some. The table includes 90,000 to 95,000 clones, approximately 75% detected once. Time point noted: after dendritic cell vaccination, including at tumor progression/relapse. Sequencing was performed on blood, taken after dendritic cell vaccination. Receptors originate from a human donor with glioblastoma.

The chain joins TRBV19 to TRBJ2-7, with D hard to call. This CDR3 is 13 amino acids long. Trimming cost V 6 bases and J 2 bases, with 11 bases left between them. Per the germline V gene, CDR1 is LNHDA and CDR2 is SQIVND (reference sequence). CDR3 residues: CASSTTKTYEQYF. The CDR3 DNA follows: TGTGCCAGTAGCACTACGAAGACCTACGAGCAGTACTTC.

The chain carries TRBV7-9 and TRBJ1-2; 11 nucleotides align to TRBD1. Germline V gives CDR1 SEHNR, CDR2 FQNEAQ (reference sequence). V lost 5 bases, J lost 8 bases, and 7 bases stayed unmatched. The CDR3 contains 14 residues. In DNA form, the CDR3 reads TGTGCCAGCAGCCGTGGGACAGGGGGACAAGGCTACACCTTC. It codes for CASSRGTGGQGYTF.

This sequence joins TRBV14 and TRBJ2-6; tentatively, D is TRBD1 (5 bases). CDR1 and CDR2 from the germline V gene are SGHDN and FVKESK. The CDR3 spans 15 residues. V was pared by 4 bases and J by 5 bases, with 12 bases between. The DNA of the CDR3 is TGTGCCAGCAGCCGGGTAGGGGTAAGGGCCAACGTCCTGACTTTC. Its protein is CASSRVGVRANVLTF.

This rearrangement joins TRBV9 to TRBJ2-2; 7 bases agree with TRBD2. This CDR3 region has 16 residues. V was clipped by 2 bases and J by 0 bases; unmatched bases: 4. From germline, CDR1 is SGDLS and CDR2 YYNGEE. The CDR3 sequence: CASSVGGSANTGELFF. CDR3 bases: TGTGCCAGCAGCGTGGGGGGGTCTGCGAACACCGGGGAGCTGTTTTTT. Variable domain in full (rest from reference TRBV9 and TRBJ2-2): DSGVTQTPKHLITATGQRVTLRCSPRSGDLSVYWYQQSLDQGLQFLIQYYNGEERAKGNILERFSAQQFPDLHSELNLSSLELGDSALYFCASSVGGSANTGELFFGEGSRLTVL.

The chain is built from TRBV10-3 and TRBJ2-5; TRBD2 is a possible D gene (5 bases). V was pared by 6 bases and J by 5 bases, with 16 bases between. Germline V gives CDR1 ENHRY, CDR2 SYGVKD. This CDR3 has 14 amino acids. CDR3 nucleotide sequence: TGTGCCATCAGGCCCGGGATCTCGACGGAGACCCAGTACTTC. This codes for CAIRPGISTETQYF.

The rearrangement joins TRBV30 to TRBJ2-2, with D maybe TRBD2 (5 bases). The CDR3 is 14 residues long. Germline loops: CDR1 GTSNPN, CDR2 SVGIG (reference sequence). V was clipped by 5 bases and J by 0 bases, with 10 bases between them. DNA of the CDR3: TGTGCCTGGTATCGACTATCGAACACCGGGGAGCTGTTTTTT. It codes for CAWYRLSNTGELFF.

The gene calls are TRBV5-5 and TRBJ2-7; D not certain. V lost 2 bases, J lost 1 base, and 16 bases lay in between. Per the germline V gene, CDR1 is SGHKS and CDR2 is YYEKEE (reference sequence). The CDR3 spans 16 residues. CDR3 region: CASSLLASTVSYEQYV. The DNA of the CDR3 is TGTGCCAGCAGCTTATTGGCTTCTACAGTATCCTACGAGCAGTACGTC.

This clone occurred once. The chain links TRBV4-1 to TRBJ2-6; perhaps TRBD1 as D (5 bases). This CDR3 comprises 14 residues. V was shortened by 3 bases and J by 2 bases, with 5 bases between the two germline ends. From germline, CDR1 is MGHRA and CDR2 YSYEKL. The CDR3: CASSQGPGANVLTF. In DNA, the CDR3 is TGCGCCAGCAGCCAGGGGCCTGGGGCCAACGTCCTGACTTTC.

The V gene is TRBV6-6, the J gene TRBJ2-5; TRBD2 might be the D (5 bases). Between the trimmed V and J ends, which lost 6 bases and 5 bases, there was a span of 10 bases. CDR1 is MNHNY, CDR2 SVGAGI, per germline (reference sequence). This CDR3 has 12 amino acids. The CDR3 region is CASRGGTETQYF. The CDR3 DNA reads TGTGCCAGCAGAGGAGGTACGGAGACCCAGTACTTC.

Comments on this clone: Lacking the conserved final phenylalanine or tryptophan, this CDR3 likely reflects a read error. It is unclear where the CDR3 begins or ends on the DNA, so no DNA is shown, and the CDR3 is as TCRdb lists it. The chain couples TRBV2 to TRBJ1-6; the table's D call TRBD1 went unverified against the DNA. With termini counted, the CDR3 has 8 amino acids. Germline V gene lookup returns CDR1 SNHLY and CDR2 FYNNEI. The CDR3 here is CASRGGVL.

V gene TRBV14 combines with J gene TRBJ1-2, with D possibly matching TRBD1 (6 bases). The CDR3 runs 18 residues. Trimming stripped 1 base from V and 4 bases from J, with 22 bases between. Germline CDR1 and CDR2: SGHDN and FVKESK. The CDR3 loop is CASSQAVGRGSYVYGYTF. The DNA of the CDR3 is TGTGCCAGCAGCCAAGCCGTTGGCAGGGGATCTTATGTCTATGGCTACACCTTC.

This rearrangement joins TRBV27 to TRBJ2-7; TRBD1 agrees at 11 bases. CDR3 length equals 19 residues. Germline values: CDR1 MNHEY, CDR2 SMNVEV (reference sequence). With V trimmed by 5 bases and J by 4 bases, 19 bases remained unmatched. DNA for the CDR3: TGTGCCAGCAGTCGTAAAATACCGACCGGGACAGGGGGAAGTTACGAGCAGTACTTC. It yields the protein CASSRKIPTGTGGSYEQYF.

V is TRBV7-9 and J is TRBJ2-3; weak D call: TRBD1 (5 bases). Trimming left V 1 base short and J 2 bases short, with 10 bases between. CDR1 and CDR2 from the germline V gene are SEHNR and FQNEAQ (reference sequence). The CDR3 has 15 amino acids. CDR3 protein: CASSLVGQPTDTQYF. Here the CDR3 DNA reads TGTGCCAGCAGCTTAGTGGGGCAACCCACAGATACGCAGTATTTT.

The chain is built from TRBV19 and TRBJ2-3; a weak D match, TRBD2 (5 bases). The CDR3 is made up of 13 amino acids. Germline V gene sequence: CDR1 LNHDA, CDR2 SQIVND (reference sequence). The chain's CDR3 is CATQARGTDTQYF. CDR3 nucleotide sequence: TGTGCGACTCAAGCGAGGGGCACAGATACGCAGTATTTT.